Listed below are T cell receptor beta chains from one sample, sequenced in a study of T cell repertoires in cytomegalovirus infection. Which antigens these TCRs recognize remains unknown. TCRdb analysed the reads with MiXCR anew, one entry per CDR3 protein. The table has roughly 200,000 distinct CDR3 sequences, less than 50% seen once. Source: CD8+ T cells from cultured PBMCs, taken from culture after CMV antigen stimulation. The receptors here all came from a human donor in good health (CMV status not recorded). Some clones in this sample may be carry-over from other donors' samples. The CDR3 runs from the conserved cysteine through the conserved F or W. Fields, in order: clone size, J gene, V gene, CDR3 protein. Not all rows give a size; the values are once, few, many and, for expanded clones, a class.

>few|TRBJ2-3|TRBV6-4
CASSEGGGATDTQYF
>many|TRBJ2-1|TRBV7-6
CASSLERGGHSYNEQFF
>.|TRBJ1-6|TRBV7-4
CASSSTGRYNSPLHF
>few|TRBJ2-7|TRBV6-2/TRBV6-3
CASSSDILLEQYF
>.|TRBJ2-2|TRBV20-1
CSARDLREEYTGELFF
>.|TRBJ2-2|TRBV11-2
CASSLFKPEGTGELFF
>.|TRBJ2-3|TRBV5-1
CASSYRRLAGVGTDTQYF
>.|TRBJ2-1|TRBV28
CASSLTSHNEQFF
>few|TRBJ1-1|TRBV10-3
CAISEHRETTEAFF
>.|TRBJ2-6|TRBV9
CASSPRFAGGPSGANVLTF
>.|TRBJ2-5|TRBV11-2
CASSLALPDRGRRETQYF
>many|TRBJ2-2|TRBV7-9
CASSPILGGGRGTGELFF
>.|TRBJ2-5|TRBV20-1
CSARDGGVGLRVETQYF
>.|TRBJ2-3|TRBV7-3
CASSLTSGRPSTDTQYF
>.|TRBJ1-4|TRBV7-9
CASSSSALDEKLFF
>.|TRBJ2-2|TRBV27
CASSIPGGGSLGGELFF
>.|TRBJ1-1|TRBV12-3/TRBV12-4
CASGLPRPEAFF
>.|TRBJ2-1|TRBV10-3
CAISQRGAYNEQFF
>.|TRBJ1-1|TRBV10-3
CAIRSTGVLITEAFF
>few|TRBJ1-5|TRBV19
CASRMTGDQPQHF
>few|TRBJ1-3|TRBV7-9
CASSYNRAGNTIYF
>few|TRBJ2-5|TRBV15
CATSRDSAWAETQYF
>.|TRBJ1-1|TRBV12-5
CASGLQGARSEAFF
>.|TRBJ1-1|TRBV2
CASSEWGGDNGEAFF
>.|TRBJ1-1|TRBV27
CASSLSFGPMTFEAFF
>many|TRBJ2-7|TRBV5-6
CASSRGGRNYEQYF
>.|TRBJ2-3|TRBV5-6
CASSLDPATQYF
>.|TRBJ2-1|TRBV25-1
CASSEGQGSYNEQFF
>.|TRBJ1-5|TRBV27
CASSFGVGDQPQHF
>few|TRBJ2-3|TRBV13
CASSTRSGSGTDTQYF
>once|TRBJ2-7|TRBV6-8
CASSPVAGQPYEQYF
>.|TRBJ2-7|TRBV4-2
CASSQEQRLSSYEQYF
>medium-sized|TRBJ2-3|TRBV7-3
CASSSLGEGTDTQYF
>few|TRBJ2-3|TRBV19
CASSSSGRRTDTQYF
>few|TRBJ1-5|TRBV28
CASSYALGNQPQHF
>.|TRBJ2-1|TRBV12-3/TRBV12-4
CASSLKVSYNEQFF
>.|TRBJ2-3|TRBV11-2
CASRDSSGRPDTQYF